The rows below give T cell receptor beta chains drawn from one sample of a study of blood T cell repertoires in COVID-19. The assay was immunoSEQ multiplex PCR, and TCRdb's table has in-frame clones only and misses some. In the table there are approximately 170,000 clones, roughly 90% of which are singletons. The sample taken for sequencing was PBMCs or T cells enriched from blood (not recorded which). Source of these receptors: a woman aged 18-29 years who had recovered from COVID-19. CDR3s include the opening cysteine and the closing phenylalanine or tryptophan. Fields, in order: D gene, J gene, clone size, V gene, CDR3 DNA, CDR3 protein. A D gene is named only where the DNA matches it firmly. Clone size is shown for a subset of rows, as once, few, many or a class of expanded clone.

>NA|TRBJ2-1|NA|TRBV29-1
TGCAGCGTTGGTTTCACAGCTGTAGGCAATGAGCAGTTCTTC
CSVGFTAVGNEQFF
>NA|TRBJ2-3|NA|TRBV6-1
TGTGCCAGCAGTGAACAGGGGCAACTCACAGATACGCAGTATTTT
CASSEQGQLTDTQYF
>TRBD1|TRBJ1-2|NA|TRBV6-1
TGTGCCAGCAGTGAAACAGGGGACTATGGCTACACCTTC
CASSETGDYGYTF
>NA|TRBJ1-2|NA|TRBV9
TGTGCCAGCAGCGCACAGGGTGGGGAGGGGACGGGTACCTACACCTTC
CASSAQGGEGTGTYTF
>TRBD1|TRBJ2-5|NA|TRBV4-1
TGCGCCAGCAGCCTACGGGGGGACAGGGTGGAGACCCAGTACTTC
CASSLRGDRVETQYF
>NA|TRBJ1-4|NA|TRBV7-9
TGTGCCAGCAGCCCCTCGAGGAATGAAAAACTGTTTTTT
CASSPSRNEKLFF
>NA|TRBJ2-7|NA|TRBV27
TGTGCCAGCGCATTAAACCCCCGGGCCTACGAGCAGTACTTC
CASALNPRAYEQYF
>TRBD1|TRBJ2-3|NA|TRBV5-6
TGTGCCAGCAGCCGGACAGGGGGCGGCACAGATACGCAGTATTTT
CASSRTGGGTDTQYF
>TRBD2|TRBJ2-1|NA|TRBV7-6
TGTGCCAGCAGCTCCGGGGGGGGTCGACCGTACAATGAGCAGTTCTTC
CASSSGGGRPYNEQFF
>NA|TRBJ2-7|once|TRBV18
TGTGCCAGCTCACCGGGACAAATTACCTACGAGCAGTACTTC
CASSPGQITYEQYF
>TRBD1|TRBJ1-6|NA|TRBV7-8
TGTGCCAGCAGCCCCCGTATGGGGACAGAGAATTCACCCCTCCACTTT
CASSPRMGTENSPLHF
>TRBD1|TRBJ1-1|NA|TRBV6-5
TGTGCCAGCAGTTACTCGGGGCAGGGGGGAGGAGCTTTCTTT
CASSYSGQGGGAFF
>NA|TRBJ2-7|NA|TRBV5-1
TGCGCCAGCAGGGTCGGAGACTACGAGCAGTACTTC
CASRVGDYEQYF
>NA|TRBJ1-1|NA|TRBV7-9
TGTGCCAGCAGACCTCCCGGCAGGGCCACTGAAGCTTTCTTT
CASRPPGRATEAFF
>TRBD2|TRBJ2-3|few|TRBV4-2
TGTGCCAGCAGCCATTCTAGCGGGAGCCCAGATACGCAGTATTTT
CASSHSSGSPDTQYF
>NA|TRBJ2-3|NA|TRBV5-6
TGTGCCAGCAGCTTGTCTCCTAGAGATACGCAGTATTTT
CASSLSPRDTQYF
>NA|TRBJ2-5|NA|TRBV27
TGTGCCAGCAGTTTGGGCAGGGTGGCAGAGACCCAGTACTTC
CASSLGRVAETQYF
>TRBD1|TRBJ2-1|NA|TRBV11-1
TGTGCCAGCAGCCTTACGACAGGGGGGAATGAGCAGTTCTTC
CASSLTTGGNEQFF
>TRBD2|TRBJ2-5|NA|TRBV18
TGTGCCAGCTCACCACCAATAAGCGGGAGGGGAGAGACCCAGTACTTC
CASSPPISGRGETQYF
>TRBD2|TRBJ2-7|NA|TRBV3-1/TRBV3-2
TGTGCCAGCAGCCCTGTAGCGGGAGGACTCTCATACGAGCAGTACTTC
CASSPVAGGLSYEQYF
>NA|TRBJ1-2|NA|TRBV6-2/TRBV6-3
TGTGCCAGCAGTTACGGAGCTGGCTACACCTTC
CASSYGAGYTF
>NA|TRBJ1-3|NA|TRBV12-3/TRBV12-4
TGTGCCAGCAGGACAAATCCTGGAAACACCATATATTTT
CASRTNPGNTIYF
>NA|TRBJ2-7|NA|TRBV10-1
TGCGCCAGCAGTGACGGTTACGAGCAGTACTTC
CASSDGYEQYF
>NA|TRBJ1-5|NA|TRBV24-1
TGTGCCACCAGTGACCCAGGGTCGGGCAATCAGCCCCAGCATTTT
CATSDPGSGNQPQHF
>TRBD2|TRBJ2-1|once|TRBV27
TGTGCCAGCCGACTAGCGGGAACTTTTAATGAGCAGTTCTTC
CASRLAGTFNEQFF
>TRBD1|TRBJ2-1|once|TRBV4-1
TGCGCCAGCAGCCAGCGACAGGGTTTCCTAAATGAGCAGTTCTTC
CASSQRQGFLNEQFF
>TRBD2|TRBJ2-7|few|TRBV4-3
TGCGCCAGCAGCCGTGGACTAGCGGGAGGCCTGGTTGCACCCGAGCAGTACTTC
CASSRGLAGGLVAPEQYF
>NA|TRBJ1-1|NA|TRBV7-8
TGTGCCAGCAGCCGCCGGGACAACTTTCTTGAAGCTTTCTTT
CASSRRDNFLEAFF
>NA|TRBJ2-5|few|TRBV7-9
TGTGCCAGCAGCTACATAACAGGGTCTTGGGAGACCCAGTACTTC
CASSYITGSWETQYF
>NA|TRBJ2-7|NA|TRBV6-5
TGTGCCAGCAGTTTTTCCAGGGGCAAAGACTACGAGCAGTACTTC
CASSFSRGKDYEQYF
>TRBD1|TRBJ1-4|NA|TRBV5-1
TGCGCCAGCAGCCCCGGACAGGGGGTTTGGGTTAATGAAAAACTGTTTTTT
CASSPGQGVWVNEKLFF
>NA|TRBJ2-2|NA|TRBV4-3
TGCGCCAGCAGCCAAGAGGCGGGAATCAACACCGGGGAGCTGTTTTTT
CASSQEAGINTGELFF
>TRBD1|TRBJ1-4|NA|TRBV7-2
TGTGCCAGCAGCGCAGGAGAGGGACAGGGGTATCGGAAACTGTTTTTT
CASSAGEGQGYRKLFF
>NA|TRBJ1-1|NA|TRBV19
TGTGCCAGTAGTATAAAAAGGGGGAATTTGCCTGAAGCTTTCTTT
CASSIKRGNLPEAFF
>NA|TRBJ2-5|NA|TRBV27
TGTGCCAGCAGCCGGGGGTCAGTCGAGACCCAGTACTTC
CASSRGSVETQYF
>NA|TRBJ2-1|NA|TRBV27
TGTGCCAGCAGTTTATCTACTAGGGGACAAAACAATGAGCAGTTCTTC
CASSLSTRGQNNEQFF
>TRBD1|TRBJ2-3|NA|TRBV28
TGTGCCAGCAGTCAGACAGGGTTTAAAGTAAGGGATACGCAGTATTTT
CASSQTGFKVRDTQYF
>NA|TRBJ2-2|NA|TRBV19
TGTGCCAGTAGTAGCCCCACACCCCTTGACAGCGGGGAGCTGTTTTTT
CASSSPTPLDSGELFF
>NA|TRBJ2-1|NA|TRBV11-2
TGTGCCAGCAGCCTTCACCCCGTTGCGGTCCTGTCCTACAATGAGCAGTTCTTC
CASSLHPVAVLSYNEQFF
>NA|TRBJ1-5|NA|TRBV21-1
TGTGCCAGCAGCAAGGCTGGAGATTTTCAGCCCCAGCATTTT
CASSKAGDFQPQHF
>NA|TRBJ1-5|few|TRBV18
TGTGCCAGCTCACCCCCCGGGGGGAATCAGCCCCAGCATTTT
CASSPPGGNQPQHF
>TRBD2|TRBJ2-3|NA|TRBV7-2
TGTGCCAGCAGCCCGGGGGACTATCCCTCAGATACGCAGTATTTT
CASSPGDYPSDTQYF
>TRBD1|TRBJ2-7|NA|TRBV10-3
TGTGCCATCAGTGAGCCCGGGGGACAGGTAACCCACTACTACGAGCAGTACTTC
CAISEPGGQVTHYYEQYF
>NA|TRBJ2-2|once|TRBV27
TGTGCCAGCAGTTTTGGAGCCTTGGGCACCGGGGAGCTGTTTTTT
CASSFGALGTGELFF
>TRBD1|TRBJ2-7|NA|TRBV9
TGTGCCAGCAGCGCGACAGGGAACAACTACGAGCAGTACTTC
CASSATGNNYEQYF
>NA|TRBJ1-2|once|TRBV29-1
TGCAGCGTTGAAGATACGGGGGGCGCGGGCTATGGCTACACCTTC
CSVEDTGGAGYGYTF
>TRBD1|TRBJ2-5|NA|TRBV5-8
TGTGCCAGCAGCTTGGACGGGACAGGGGGCCTTCAGACCCAGTACTTC
CASSLDGTGGLQTQYF
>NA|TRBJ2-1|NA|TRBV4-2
TGTGCCAGCAGCCAAGTCCTAGATGAGCAGTTCTTC
CASSQVLDEQFF
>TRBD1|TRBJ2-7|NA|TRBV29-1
TGCAGCGTCGCTGAGGGACAGCTTTCCGAGCAGTACTTC
CSVAEGQLSEQYF
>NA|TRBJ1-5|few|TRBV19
TGTGCCAGTAGTCCTCAGGGCTATAGCAATCAGCCCCAGCATTTT
CASSPQGYSNQPQHF
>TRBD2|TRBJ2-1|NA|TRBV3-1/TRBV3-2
TGTGCCAGCAGCCCGGAAGCGGGAGGGCCCAACAATGAGCAGTTCTTC
CASSPEAGGPNNEQFF
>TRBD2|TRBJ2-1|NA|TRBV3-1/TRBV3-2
TGTGCCAGCAGCCCGCGGACTAGCGGGAGGGGGGCTGAGCAGTTCTTC
CASSPRTSGRGAEQFF
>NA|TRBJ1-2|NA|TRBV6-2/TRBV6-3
TGTGCCAGCAGTTACGGGGAGATCTATGGCTACACCTTC
CASSYGEIYGYTF
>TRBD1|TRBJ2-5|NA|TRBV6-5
TGTGCCAGCAGTTACGGCAGGGGGCGCCGGCAAGAGACCCAGTACTTC
CASSYGRGRRQETQYF
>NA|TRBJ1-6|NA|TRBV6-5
TGTGCCAGCAGCGTAAGGGGGTCACCCCTCCACTTT
CASSVRGSPLHF
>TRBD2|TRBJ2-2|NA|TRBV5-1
TGCGCCAGCAGCTCCCTGGGAGGGGCCACCGGGGAGCTGTTTTTT
CASSSLGGATGELFF
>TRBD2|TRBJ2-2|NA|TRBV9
TGTGCCAGCAGCATCAGCGGGAGGGGAACCGGGGAGCTGTTTTTT
CASSISGRGTGELFF
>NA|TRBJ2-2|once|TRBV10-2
TGCGCCAGCATAGGGGTCTCAACCGGGGAGCTGTTTTTT
CASIGVSTGELFF
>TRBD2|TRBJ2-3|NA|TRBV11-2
TGTGCCAGCAGCCGCTCCGGACTAGCGGGAGATACGCAGTATTTT
CASSRSGLAGDTQYF
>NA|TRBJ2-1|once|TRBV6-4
TGTGCCAGCAGTGACTCGTCAGGGGATTACAATGAGCAGTTCTTC
CASSDSSGDYNEQFF